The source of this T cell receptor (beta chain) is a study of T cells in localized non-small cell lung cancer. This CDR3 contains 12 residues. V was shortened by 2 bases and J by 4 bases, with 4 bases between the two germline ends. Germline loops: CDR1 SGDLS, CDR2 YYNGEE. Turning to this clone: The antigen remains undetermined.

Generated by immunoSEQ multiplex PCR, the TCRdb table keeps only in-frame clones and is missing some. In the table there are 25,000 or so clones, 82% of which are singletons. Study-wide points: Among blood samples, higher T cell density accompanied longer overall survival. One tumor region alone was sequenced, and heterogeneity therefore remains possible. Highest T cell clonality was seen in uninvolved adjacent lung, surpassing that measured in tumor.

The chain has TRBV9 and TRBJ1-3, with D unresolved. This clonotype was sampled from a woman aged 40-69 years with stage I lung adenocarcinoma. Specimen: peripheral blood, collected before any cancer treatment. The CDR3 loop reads CASSVLGNTIYF. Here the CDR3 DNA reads TGTGCCAGCAGCGTTTTAGGAAACACCATATATTTT.